Following are 18 T cell receptor beta chains from one sample sequenced in a study of shared clonotypes between healthy human individuals. Libraries were prepared by immunoSEQ multiplex PCR; TCRdb keeps only in-frame clonotypes and omits some of them. The table lists more than 850,000 clones, 78% of them singletons, with about 0.52% in the top ten. Specimen: memory CD4+ T cells from PBMCs. Subset of the sample: CD45RA-negative fraction. Every receptor here comes from a man aged 18 to 35 in good health. Some clones in this sample may be carry-over from other donors' samples.

V and J are TRBV4-2 and TRBJ2-5; 12 bases match TRBD2. After removal of 0 bases from V and 4 bases from J, the junction contained 6 bases not matched to a gene. CDR1 and CDR2 from the germline V gene are LGHNA and YNFKEQ. This CDR3 region has 17 residues. The CDR3 sequence: CASSQDFTSGRSETQYF. The CDR3 DNA follows: TGTGCCAGCAGCCAAGATTTTACTAGCGGGAGGTCAGAGACCCAGTACTTC.

The chain has TRBV5-4 and TRBJ2-3; D is possibly TRBD2 (5 bases). Trimming removed 7 bases at V and 0 bases at J, with 15 bases between. The V gene's germline CDR1 is SGHNT and CDR2 YYREEE (reference sequence). The CDR3 is made up of 15 amino acids. The DNA of the CDR3 is TGTGCCAGCGCTCTAGCCGCCCGTAGCACAGATACGCAGTATTTT. It encodes CASALAARSTDTQYF.

The chain links TRBV7-2 to TRBJ2-1; possibly TRBD1 for D (7 bases). The V gene lost 1 base and the J gene lost 2 bases, with 9 bases spanning the gap. The CDR3 extends over 15 amino acids. Per germline, CDR1 SGHTA and CDR2 FQGNSA. CDR3 amino acids: CASSLGRGAYNEQFF. CDR3 coding DNA: TGTGCCAGCAGCTTAGGCAGGGGGGCCTACAATGAGCAGTTCTTC.

The chain recombines TRBV28 with TRBJ1-2, with a possible D match to TRBD1 (5 bases). V lost 5 bases and J lost 5, with 15 bases in between. Germline V gene lookup returns CDR1 MDHEN and CDR2 SYDVKM. The CDR3 totals 14 residues. CDR3 region: CASSLSGRLYGYTF. DNA for the CDR3: TGTGCCAGCAGTCTTTCAGGGCGCCTATATGGCTACACCTTC.

This clone was observed a single time. Other nucleotide sequences in the sample specify the same CDR3. This chain connects TRBV4-1 to TRBJ1-5; D is uncertain. The CDR3 runs 14 residues. Germline-derived CDR1 and CDR2 are MGHRA and YSYEKL. Trimming left V 1 base short and J 1 base short, with 5 bases between. The CDR3 here is CASSQVGSNQPQHF. For the CDR3, the DNA is TGCGCCAGCAGCCAAGTAGGGAGCAATCAGCCCCAGCATTTT.

This rearrangement joins TRBV30 to TRBJ1-1; D is ambiguous. The CDR3 spans 12 residues. Germline V lookup: CDR1 GTSNPN, CDR2 SVGIG (reference sequence). Between the trimmed V and J ends, which lost 2 bases and 2 bases, there was a span of 6 bases. This CDR3 reads CAWSKVNTEAFF. CDR3 sequence (DNA): TGTGCCTGGAGTAAAGTCAACACTGAAGCTTTCTTT.

Remarks on this clone: The sample contains more than one DNA sequence encoding this CDR3. V usage is TRBV11-2 and J usage is TRBJ1-1, with D unclear. CDR1 and CDR2 from the germline V gene are SGHAT and FQNNGV. V lost 1 base and J lost 0, with 6 bases in between. The CDR3 has 14 residues. The CDR3 is CASSLGTLNTEAFF. The CDR3 DNA reads TGTGCCAGCAGCTTAGGAACACTGAACACTGAAGCTTTCTTT. Full variable domain (remainder filled in from reference TRBV11-2 and TRBJ1-1): EAGVAQSPRYKIIEKRQSVAFWCNPISGHATLYWYQQILGQGPKLLIQFQNNGVVDDSQLPKDRFSAERLKGVDSTLKIQPAKLEDSAVYLCASSLGTLNTEAFFGQGTRLTVV.

The genes are TRBV15 and TRBJ2-1; no definite D call. Germline assignment: CDR1 LNHNV and CDR2 YYDKDF (reference sequence). This CDR3 is built from 12 residues. V lost 3 bases, J lost 9 bases, and 9 bases lay in between. CDR3 residues: CATSRYASEQFF. In nucleotides, the CDR3 is TGTGCCACCAGCAGGTATGCTAGTGAGCAGTTCTTC.

This clone has just a few counts. V and J are TRBV5-4 and TRBJ2-3; D may match TRBD1 or TRBD2 (5 bases each). This CDR3 region has 15 residues. Germline assignment: CDR1 SGHNT and CDR2 YYREEE (reference sequence). V lost 6 bases and J 5 bases, leaving 19 bases between the germline ends. CDR3 DNA sequence: TGTGCCAGCACCTCCGGGACGCACTTCGAAGATACGCAGTATTTT. Protein product: CASTSGTHFEDTQYF.

This chain joins TRBV28 and TRBJ2-5; D may be TRBD1 (6 bases). Germline V gene data show CDR1 as MDHEN and CDR2 as SYDVKM. The CDR3 has 12 residues. Trimming shortened V by 2 bases and J by 5 bases, and 6 bases separated the two germline ends. The DNA for the CDR3 is TGTGCCAGCAGTTTACAGGGGGAGACCCAGTACTTC. Protein sequence: CASSLQGETQYF.

This clone was picked up many times. This chain links TRBV6-5 with TRBJ2-2; a possible D gene is TRBD1 (5 bases). The CDR3 is 13 residues long. Germline assignment: CDR1 MNHEY and CDR2 SVGAGI. With 6 bases removed from V and 5 bases from J, the gap between germline ends came to 10 bases. The CDR3 sequence is CASRYRRTGELFF. The CDR3 DNA sequence: TGTGCCAGCAGGTACAGGCGGACCGGGGAGCTGTTTTTT.

This clone was observed a handful of times. The rearrangement links TRBV5-5 to TRBJ1-5, with a tentative D call TRBD1 (6 bases). Germline CDR1 and CDR2: SGHKS and YYEKEE (reference sequence). V was cut by 3 bases and J by 3 bases, with 13 bases left in between. The length of the CDR3 is 15 residues. CDR3 in amino acids: CASSSGHRVNQPQHF. The CDR3 DNA follows: TGTGCCAGCAGCTCGGGACACCGGGTCAATCAGCCCCAGCATTTT.

The chain links TRBV6-1 to TRBJ1-2; D remains ambiguous. The CDR3 runs 15 residues. CDR1 and CDR2 from the germline V gene are MNHNS and SASEGT. V lost 6 bases to trimming and J lost 1 base, with 15 bases between them. In DNA form, the CDR3 reads TGTGCCAGCAGGGCGGACCCTATGTTTAACTATGGCTACACCTTC. This translates into CASRADPMFNYGYTF.

This clone showed up just a few times. The CDR3 loop is CASSDSLNYGYTF. The DNA of the CDR3 is TGTGCCAGCAGCGACAGCCTTAACTATGGCTACACCTTC. The gene calls are TRBV16 and TRBJ1-2; tentative D call: TRBD1 (5 bases). From germline, CDR1 is KGHSY and CDR2 FQNENV. The CDR3 spans 13 residues. V lost 5 bases, J lost 1 base, and 8 bases lay in between.

The CDR3 nucleotides are TGTGCCAGCGCAGGACAGGGGAATCAGCCCCAGCATTTT. This sequence encodes CASAGQGNQPQHF. The V and J genes are TRBV6-1 and TRBJ1-5; 9 bases fit TRBD1. Unmatched junction bases numbered 3, after V lost 8 bases and J lost 4 bases. The germline V gene encodes CDR1 MNHNS and CDR2 SASEGT. The CDR3 length is 13 residues.

Ten or more counts support this clone. CDR3 region: CASSLARPWQEGYTF. The CDR3 DNA follows: TGTGCCAGCAGCTTAGCCCGACCTTGGCAGGAAGGCTACACCTTC. The chain recombines TRBV7-9 with TRBJ1-2; no firm D call. The V gene's germline CDR1 is SEHNR and CDR2 FQNEAQ (reference sequence). V was clipped by 0 bases and J by 8 bases, with 16 bases between them. This CDR3 spans 15 amino acids.

This sequence joins TRBV4-3 and TRBJ1-1, with D hard to call. There are 14 residues in the CDR3. The germline CDR1 and CDR2 sequences are LGHNA and YSLEER. Trimming left V 4 bases short and J 3 bases short, with 12 bases between. The CDR3 region has the DNA TGCGCCAGCAGCCTAGAGGGTCGGGACACTGAAGCTTTCTTT. Protein sequence: CASSLEGRDTEAFF.

The gene calls are TRBV2 and TRBJ1-4, with 10 bases aligning to TRBD1. V lost 4 bases to trimming and J lost 10 bases; unmatched junction nucleotides: 9. Germline assignment: CDR1 SNHLY and CDR2 FYNNEI. The CDR3 extends over 15 amino acids. In DNA form, the CDR3 reads TGTGCCAGCAGTGGCTCGACAGGGGGCGTAGGAAAACTGTTTTTT. Protein product: CASSGSTGGVGKLFF.